The present T cell receptor (beta chain) was sequenced within a study of identical twins. The study's findings and limits: Alpha sequences that were out-of-frame and twin-shared showed an excess of low generation probability. Conclusions came from cross-sectional statistical analysis, not from following the same donors.

After template switching added a universal primer site, the resulting cDNA carried unique molecular identifiers. TCRdb itself ran the 5' RACE reads through MiXCR, one entry per CDR3 protein. The sample carries 1.5 million or so distinct CDR3 sequences, around 33% recorded once. This CDR3 region has 14 residues. Looked up from germline, CDR1 is SGHRS and CDR2 is YFSETQ. With regard to this clonotype: Antigen unknown.

The TCR sequence derives from a newborn girl in good health. The source material was cord blood. The V gene is TRBV5-1, the J gene TRBJ2-7; TRBD1 is a possible D gene (6 bases). The last part of the DNA fits TRBJ2-5 better; the J call may be wrong. The CDR3 bases are TGCGCCAGCAGTAGTTTGGGGGCGGTAGAGACCCAGTACTTC. This translates into CASSSLGAVETQYF.